This T cell receptor beta chain was profiled in a study of response to subunit inactivated influenza vaccine. Broader study findings: Few additional T cells are recruited per seasonal influenza vaccination, authors suggested.

The germline V and J ends were trimmed by 6 bases and 8 bases, with 10 bases remaining between them. CDR3 length: 12 residues. This clonotype was seen repeatedly, ten times or more. What it binds is not known. Via MiXCR, TCRdb re-called the RT-PCR reads, giving one row per CDR3 protein. The table has under 550,000 distinct CDR3 sequences, less than 7.5% seen once. The specimen was PBMCs from blood, collected roughly 24 months after vaccination. The TCR comes from a man aged 50-75 years who received an inactivated influenza vaccine. V and J are TRBV12-3 or TRBV12-4 and TRBJ1-4; no clear D. The chain's CDR3 is CASRVGGEKLFF. The CDR3 coding sequence is TGTGCCAGCAGGGTCGGCGGGGAAAAACTGTTTTTT.